Each of the 16 T cell receptor beta chains below was sequenced from the same sample in a study of cytotoxic CD8 clonotypes in ibrutinib-treated CLL. Sequenced by immunoSEQ multiplex PCR; TCRdb stores in-frame clones only, minus some. Of around 330,000 clones in the sample, roughly 67% are singletons; the top ten hold roughly 6%. The input for sequencing was PBMCs, taken after 36 months of ibrutinib treatment. These receptors were obtained from a human donor with chronic lymphocytic leukemia.

The chain links TRBV11-1 to TRBJ2-5; perhaps TRBD2 as D (5 bases). CDR1 is SGHAT and CDR2 is FQDESV in the germline V gene (reference sequence). The CDR3 length is 14 residues. The V and J ends lost 2 bases and 3 bases respectively, with 10 bases between them. The CDR3 protein is CASSLRMREETQYF. The CDR3 DNA reads as TGTGCCAGCAGCTTAAGGATGAGGGAAGAGACCCAGTACTTC. Filled out from reference TRBV11-1 and TRBJ2-5, the complete variable domain reads EAEVAQSPRYKITEKSQAVAFWCDPISGHATLYWYRQILGQGPELLVQFQDESVVDDSQLPKDRFSAERLKGVDSTLKIQPAELGDSAMYLCASSLRMREETQYFGPGTRLLVL.

This chain joins TRBV19 and TRBJ2-1; TRBD2 agrees at 7 bases. CDR1 and CDR2 (germline): LNHDA, SQIVND (reference sequence). This CDR3 has 14 residues. V shed 3 bases and J 3 bases; nucleotides not matched to a gene: 2. This CDR3 is CASSMGGGYNEQFF. CDR3 nucleotide sequence: TGTGCCAGTAGTATGGGCGGGGGCTACAATGAGCAGTTCTTC.

V usage is TRBV7-3 and J usage is TRBJ2-7, with D possibly being TRBD1 (6 bases). Trimming left V 5 bases short and J 0 bases short, with 14 bases between. This CDR3 is built from 15 residues. The germline gives CDR1 SGHTA, CDR2 FQGTGA. DNA of the CDR3: TGTGCCAGCAGCGTACAGGGTAGGGGCTCCTACGAGCAGTACTTC. Translating gives CASSVQGRGSYEQYF. The variable domain in full, completed from reference TRBV7-3 and TRBJ2-7, reads GAGVSQTPSNKVTEKGKYVELRCDPISGHTALYWYRQSLGQGPEFLIYFQGTGAADDSGLPNDRFFAVRPEGSVSTLKIQRTERGDSAVYLCASSVQGRGSYEQYFGPGTRLTVT.

This clone has only one observation. V is TRBV11-3 and J is TRBJ2-2; the D gene is possibly TRBD2 (5 bases). This CDR3 has 16 residues. The germline V and J ends were trimmed by 5 bases and 4 bases, with 17 bases remaining between them. CDR1 is SGHNT and CDR2 is YENEEA in the germline V gene. The CDR3 DNA reads as TGTGCCAGCAGCCCCCGAGGAGGTCAATTCACCGGGGAGCTGTTTTTT. Amino acids: CASSPRGGQFTGELFF.

The V and J genes are TRBV28 and TRBJ1-4, with no clear D. The CDR3 contains 11 residues. CDR1 is MDHEN and CDR2 is SYDVKM in the germline V gene. Trimming shortened V by 1 base and J by 8 bases, and 2 bases separated the two germline ends. CDR3 protein: CASSLSEKLFF. Here the CDR3 DNA reads TGTGCCAGCAGTTTATCAGAAAAACTGTTTTTT.

The chain couples TRBV5-4 to TRBJ1-1; TRBD1 matches 7 bases. The CDR3 totals 15 residues. The junction had 2 bases not matched to a gene; V was cut back by 0 bases and J by 0 bases. Germline CDR1 reads SGHNT; CDR2 reads YYREEE (reference sequence). The CDR3 DNA reads TGTGCCAGCAGCTTGGCTGGACAGGTGAACACTGAAGCTTTCTTT. Translating gives CASSLAGQVNTEAFF.

This clone was detected only a few times. This chain links TRBV7-2 with TRBJ2-7; TRBD2 matches 8 bases. CDR3 length: 13 residues. After removal of 7 bases from V and 6 bases from J, the junction contained 8 bases not matched to a gene. Germline values: CDR1 SGHTA, CDR2 FQGNSA. CDR3 sequence reads: CASTRGLGGEQYF. The CDR3, as DNA: TGTGCCAGCACCCGGGGACTAGGGGGCGAGCAGTACTTC.

The V and J genes are TRBV25-1 and TRBJ1-1, with 7 bases matching TRBD1. The CDR3 has 15 residues. The V gene's germline CDR1 is MGHDK and CDR2 SYGVNS. V gave up 7 bases and J gave up 4 bases; unmatched junction bases: 12. Written as DNA, the CDR3 is TGTGCCAGCACCCTAGGGGGCAGTAGAACCACTGAAGCTTTCTTT. Amino acids: CASTLGGSRTTEAFF.

The chain employs TRBV29-1 and TRBJ1-4; no definite D call. CDR1 and CDR2 from the germline V gene are SQVTM and ANQGSEA. Trimming stripped 8 bases from V and 2 bases from J, with 12 bases between. The CDR3 contains 13 residues. DNA for the CDR3: TGCAGCATTACGGCCTCGACTAATGAAAAACTGTTTTTT. Amino acids: CSITASTNEKLFF.

The rearrangement uses TRBV9 and TRBJ2-4; no clear D. CDR3 size: 19 residues. Looked up from germline, CDR1 is SGDLS and CDR2 is YYNGEE. Trimming took 4 bases from V and 0 from J, leaving 23 bases between them. The CDR3 here is CASSSGPGINVLAKNIQYF. DNA for the CDR3: TGTGCCAGCAGCTCCGGACCCGGCATCAATGTACTAGCCAAAAACATTCAGTACTTC.

The CDR3 DNA sequence: TGTGCCAGCAGCGGGGTATCCTACGAGCAGTACTTC. Amino acid sequence: CASSGVSYEQYF. The V gene is TRBV6-1, the J gene TRBJ2-7; D perhaps matches TRBD2 (5 bases). The CDR3 totals 12 residues. Germline CDR1 is MNHNS and CDR2 is SASEGT. The V end lost 6 bases, the J end lost 1 base, and 7 bases lay between the germline ends.

This clone was observed a handful of times. V usage is TRBV10-1 and J usage is TRBJ2-3, with D possibly matching TRBD2 (5 bases). In germline, CDR1 is WNHNN, CDR2 SYGVQD (reference sequence). The length of the CDR3 is 15 residues. The V gene lost 5 bases and the J gene lost 6 bases, with 18 bases spanning the gap. The DNA for the CDR3 is TGCGCCAGCAGTCCTGAGCGGCCCACATGGGATACGCAGTATTTT. This sequence encodes CASSPERPTWDTQYF.

This sequence joins TRBV7-9 and TRBJ2-7; no firm D call. Germline CDR1 is SEHNR and CDR2 is FQNEAQ (reference sequence). Trimming shortened V by 2 bases and J by 0 bases, and 8 bases separated the two germline ends. This CDR3 spans 14 amino acids. The CDR3 sequence is CASSLKLSSYEQYF. CDR3 nucleotides: TGTGCCAGCAGCTTAAAACTAAGCTCCTACGAGCAGTACTTC.

The CDR3 DNA reads as TGTGCCAGCAGCCAATATATCGGGACAGGGGAGACAGATACGCAGTATTTT. Translated: CASSQYIGTGETDTQYF. This rearrangement joins TRBV16 to TRBJ2-3, with 10 nucleotides matching TRBD1. V shed 1 base, J shed 3 bases, and the junction held 7 bases outside the gene matches. The CDR3 length is 17 residues. CDR1 and CDR2 from the germline V gene are KGHSY and FQNENV.

V usage is TRBV13 and J usage is TRBJ2-5; D possibly corresponds to TRBD2 (6 bases). The J call may be wrong; the DNA end is better matched by TRBJ2-7. Looked up from germline, CDR1 is PRHDT and CDR2 is FYEKMQ (reference sequence). The CDR3 has 13 amino acids. CDR3 amino acids: CASSLGGGDEQYF. As DNA, the CDR3 is TGTGCCAGCAGCTTAGGCGGGGGAGACGAGCAGTACTTC.

The chain uses TRBV5-4 and TRBJ2-3; D gene unclear. Trimming removed 2 bases at V and 1 base at J, with 11 bases between. The CDR3 spans 15 residues. Germline V CDR1 and CDR2: SGHNT, YYREEE (reference sequence). CDR3 sequence reads: CASSLGLGGTDTQYF. CDR3 DNA: TGTGCCAGCAGCTTAGGGCTCGGAGGCACAGATACGCAGTATTTT.